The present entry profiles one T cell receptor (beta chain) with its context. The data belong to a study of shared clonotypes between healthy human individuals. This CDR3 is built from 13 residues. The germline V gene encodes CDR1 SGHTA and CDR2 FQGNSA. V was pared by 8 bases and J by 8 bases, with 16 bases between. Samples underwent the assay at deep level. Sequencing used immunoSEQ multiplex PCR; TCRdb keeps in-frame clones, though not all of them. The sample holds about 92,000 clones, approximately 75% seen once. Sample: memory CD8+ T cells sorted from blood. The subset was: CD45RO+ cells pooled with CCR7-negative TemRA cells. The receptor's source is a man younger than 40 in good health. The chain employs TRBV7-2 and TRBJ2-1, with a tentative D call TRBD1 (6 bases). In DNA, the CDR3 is TGTGCCAGCTTGGGGTCGGGACATGATGAGCAGTTCTTC. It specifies CASLGSGHDEQFF.